The source of this T cell receptor beta chain is a study of T cell responses to AZD1222 COVID-19 vaccine. General observations from the study: It should be noted that donors were predominantly white British and more often female, and clonal diversity was possibly underestimated.

V lost 2 bases and J lost 6, with 10 bases in between. The CDR3 runs 13 residues. Germline CDR1 is GTSNPN and CDR2 is SVGIG (reference sequence). With regard to this clone: Its antigen is still unknown.

The data were produced by immunoSEQ multiplex PCR, yet TCRdb's version contains in-frame clones alone and is incomplete. In the table there are some 96,000 clones, roughly 86% of which are singletons. This TCR was sampled from an adult in good health. This specimen consisted of peripheral blood, obtained on day 0 of MenACWY control vaccination. The gene calls are TRBV30 and TRBJ2-2; D is uncertain. CDR3 nucleotides: TGTGCCTGGAGTTATATCGACGCCGGGGAGCTGTTTTTT. Residues: CAWSYIDAGELFF.